This T cell receptor (beta chain) was sequenced during a study of T cells in Graves' hyperthyroidism and ophthalmopathy. Notes on the study in general: The model predicted ophthalmopathy a median around 6 months before onset.

The CDR3 is made up of 14 amino acids. Germline CDR1 and CDR2: MNHEY and SVGAGI. Details on this clonotype: Its antigen is as yet unknown. A much larger clonotype is one base distant, so this may be a read error.

There were TCR beta CDR3 regions amplified from RNA transcripts. HTBI primers were employed in a first-round RT-PCR of the TCR CDR3. A single record per CDR3 protein comes from TCRdb applying MiXCR to the multiplex PCR reads. The sample holds around 340,000 distinct CDR3 sequences, around 16% seen once. Sequenced input: blood. V is TRBV6-5 and J is TRBJ1-5, with 7 nucleotides matching TRBD1. The receptor comes from a man aged 25-40 years with Graves' hyperthyroidism. The CDR3 sequence: CACSYGQGNQPQHF. The DNA of the CDR3 is TGTGCCTGCAGTTACGGACAGGGCAATCAGCCCCAGCATTTT.